The clone carrying this TCR beta chain came up a few times. PBMCs were derived from 7.5 to 10 ml fresh peripheral blood. The sample comes from a study of T cells in Graves' hyperthyroidism and ophthalmopathy. The CDR3 regions of TCR beta were amplified from RNA transcripts. Primed by the HTBI set, a first-round RT-PCR was run on the TCR CDR3. TCRdb reprocessed the multiplex PCR reads via MiXCR and lists one record per CDR3 protein. This sample carries approximately 600,000 distinct CDR3 sequences, 20% to 25% of them seen once, and the ten largest clones take 34%. Per the germline V gene, CDR1 is GTSNPN and CDR2 is SVGIG (reference sequence). Losses at the gene ends were 2 bases for V and 1 base for J; bases not matched to a gene: 4. This CDR3 spans 15 amino acids.

The receptor's source is a man aged 30 to 39 with Graves' ophthalmopathy. Sequences were obtained from blood. The rearrangement uses TRBV30 and TRBJ1-4; 7 nucleotides match TRBD1. The CDR3 here is CAWSPRQGTNEKLFF. Here the CDR3 DNA reads TGTGCCTGGAGTCCCCGACAGGGAACTAATGAAAAACTGTTTTTT.